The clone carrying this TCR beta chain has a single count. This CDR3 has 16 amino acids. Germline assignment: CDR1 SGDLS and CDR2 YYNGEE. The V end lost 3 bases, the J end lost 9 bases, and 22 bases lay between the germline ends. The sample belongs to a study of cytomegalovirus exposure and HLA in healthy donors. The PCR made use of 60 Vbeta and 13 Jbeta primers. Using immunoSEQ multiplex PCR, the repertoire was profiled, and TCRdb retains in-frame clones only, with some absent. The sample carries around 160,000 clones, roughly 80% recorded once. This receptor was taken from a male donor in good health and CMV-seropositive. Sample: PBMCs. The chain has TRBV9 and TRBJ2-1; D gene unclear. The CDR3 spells CASSASDWIEETEQFF. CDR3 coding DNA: TGTGCCAGCAGCGCCTCTGACTGGATCGAGGAAACTGAGCAGTTCTTC. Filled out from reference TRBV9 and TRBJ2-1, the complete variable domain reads DSGVTQTPKHLITATGQRVTLRCSPRSGDLSVYWYQQSLDQGLQFLIQYYNGEERAKGNILERFSAQQFPDLHSELNLSSLELGDSALYFCASSASDWIEETEQFFGPGTRLTVL.